The 6 T cell receptor beta chains below all came from one sample that was sequenced in a study of blood T cell repertoires in COVID-19. This table comes from immunoSEQ multiplex PCR, and its TCRdb copy is limited to in-frame clones, with some not included. Of under 70,000 clones detected, 80% to 90% appear once; the ten largest clones hold around 9.9%. Source material: peripheral blood. The receptors stem from a young woman with acute or convalescent COVID-19.

This sequence joins TRBV28 and TRBJ2-1; 8 nucleotides line up with TRBD2. The V gene end was trimmed by 4 bases and the J gene end by 7 bases; junction bases not matched to a gene: 9. The germline CDR1 and CDR2 sequences are MDHEN and SYDVKM. This CDR3 is 15 amino acids long. CDR3 nucleotide sequence: TGTGCCAGCAGTTCTAGCGGGTTTGCCAGGAATGAGCAGTTCTTC. Residues: CASSSSGFARNEQFF.

This chain uses TRBV24-1 with TRBJ1-4, with 8 nucleotides matching TRBD1. Trimming cost V 12 bases and J 8 bases; bases outside gene matches: 16. The CDR3 is 15 amino acids. Germline V gene sequence: CDR1 KGHDR, CDR2 SFDVKD. The CDR3 DNA reads TGTGCCGCCTTCCGGGGACGACAGGGGAACGAAAAACTGTTTTTT. It specifies CAAFRGRQGNEKLFF.

This clone was seen a single time. V is TRBV5-5 and J is TRBJ2-2; D not resolved. V was clipped by 5 bases and J by 3 bases, with 11 bases between them. Germline loops: CDR1 SGHKS, CDR2 YYEKEE (reference sequence). This CDR3 comprises 14 residues. The CDR3 DNA reads as TGTGCCAGCAGGCCCGGTGTATACACCGGGGAGCTGTTTTTT. Encoded protein: CASRPGVYTGELFF. Filled out from reference TRBV5-5 and TRBJ2-2, the complete variable domain reads DAGVTQSPTHLIKTRGQQVTLRCSPISGHKSVSWYQQVLGQGPQFIFQYYEKEERGRGNFPDRFSARQFPNYSSELNVNALLLGDSALYLCASRPGVYTGELFFGEGSRLTVL.

Here the CDR3 reads CASTPGTGDTEAFF. As DNA, the CDR3 is TGTGCCAGCACCCCCGGGACAGGGGACACTGAAGCTTTCTTT. The V gene is TRBV6-5, the J gene TRBJ1-1; 10 bases line up with TRBD1. Germline CDR1 and CDR2: MNHEY and SVGAGI. V lost 7 bases to trimming and J lost 3 bases; unmatched junction nucleotides: 5. This CDR3 region has 14 residues.

This chain links TRBV6-2 or TRBV6-3 with TRBJ2-3, with 7 bases identical to TRBD1. Per germline, CDR1 MNHEY and CDR2 SVGEGT. V was clipped by 5 bases and J by 1 base; unmatched bases: 6. This CDR3 region has 15 residues. This CDR3 is CASSRGQEGTDTQYF. Here the CDR3 DNA reads TGTGCCAGCAGTCGCGGACAGGAGGGCACAGATACGCAGTATTTT.

Comments on this clone: One junction end disagrees with the germline gene, perhaps due to a read error. The chain recombines TRBV2 with TRBJ1-3; 7 nucleotides match TRBD1. The CDR3 loop spans 14 amino acids. Germline assignment: CDR1 SNHLY and CDR2 FYNNEI. The CDR3 sequence is CASSEDRAGNTIYF. CDR3 nucleotide sequence: TGTGCCAGCAGCGAAGACAGGGCTGGAAACACCATATATTTT.